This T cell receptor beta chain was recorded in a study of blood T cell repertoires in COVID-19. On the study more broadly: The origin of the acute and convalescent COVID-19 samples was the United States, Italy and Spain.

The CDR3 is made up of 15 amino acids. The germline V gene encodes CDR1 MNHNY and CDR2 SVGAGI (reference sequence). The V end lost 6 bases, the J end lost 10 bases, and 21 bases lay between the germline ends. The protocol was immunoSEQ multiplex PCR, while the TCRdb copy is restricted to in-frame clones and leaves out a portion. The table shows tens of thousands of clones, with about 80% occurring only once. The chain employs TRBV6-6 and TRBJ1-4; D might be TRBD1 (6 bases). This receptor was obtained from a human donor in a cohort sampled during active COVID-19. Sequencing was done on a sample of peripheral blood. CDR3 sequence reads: CASRVGRGAMGKLFF. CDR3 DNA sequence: TGTGCCAGCAGAGTGGGCCGGGGGGCGATGGGAAAACTGTTTTTT.